This T cell receptor beta chain was sequenced in a study of Graves' ophthalmopathy and Graves' hyperthyroidism. Many counts were recorded for this clonotype. RNA transcripts yielded amplified TCR beta CDR3 regions. HTBI primers served in a first-round RT-PCR, which a second-round multiplex PCR followed. TCRdb processed the multiplex PCR reads anew with MiXCR; each CDR3 protein has one entry. The profile shows more than 300,000 distinct CDR3 sequences, roughly a sixth of them singletons. Germline-derived CDR1 and CDR2 are SGHVS and FQNEAQ. The CDR3 runs to 15 residues. V lost 5 bases and J 2 bases, leaving 13 bases between the germline ends.

The sequencing sample was made of peripheral blood. The chain couples TRBV7-8 to TRBJ1-5, with D possibly matching TRBD1 (6 bases). The receptor's source is an adult woman with stable Graves' hyperthyroidism. The CDR3 spells CASSQSGDGNQPQHF. CDR3 coding DNA: TGTGCCAGCAGCCAGTCAGGGGACGGCAATCAGCCCCAGCATTTT. The full variable domain, rest sourced from reference TRBV7-8 and TRBJ1-5, is GAGVSQSPRYKVAKRGQDVALRCDPISGHVSLFWYQQALGQGPEFLTYFQNEAQLDKSGLPSDRFFAERPEGSVSTLKIQRTQQEDSAVYLCASSQSGDGNQPQHFGDGTRLSIL.